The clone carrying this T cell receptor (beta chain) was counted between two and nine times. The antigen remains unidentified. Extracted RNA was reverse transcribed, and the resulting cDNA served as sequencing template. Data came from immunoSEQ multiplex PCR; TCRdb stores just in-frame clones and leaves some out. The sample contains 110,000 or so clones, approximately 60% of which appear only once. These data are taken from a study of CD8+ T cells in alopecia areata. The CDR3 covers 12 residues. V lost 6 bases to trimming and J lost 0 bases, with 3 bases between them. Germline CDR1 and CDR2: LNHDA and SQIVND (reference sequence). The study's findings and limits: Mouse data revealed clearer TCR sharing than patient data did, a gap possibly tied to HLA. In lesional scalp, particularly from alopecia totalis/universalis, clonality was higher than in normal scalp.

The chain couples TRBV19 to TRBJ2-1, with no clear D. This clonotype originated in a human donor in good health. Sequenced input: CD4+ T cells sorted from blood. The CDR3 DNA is TGTGCCAGTAGCCTCTCCTACAATGAGCAGTTCTTC. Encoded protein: CASSLSYNEQFF.